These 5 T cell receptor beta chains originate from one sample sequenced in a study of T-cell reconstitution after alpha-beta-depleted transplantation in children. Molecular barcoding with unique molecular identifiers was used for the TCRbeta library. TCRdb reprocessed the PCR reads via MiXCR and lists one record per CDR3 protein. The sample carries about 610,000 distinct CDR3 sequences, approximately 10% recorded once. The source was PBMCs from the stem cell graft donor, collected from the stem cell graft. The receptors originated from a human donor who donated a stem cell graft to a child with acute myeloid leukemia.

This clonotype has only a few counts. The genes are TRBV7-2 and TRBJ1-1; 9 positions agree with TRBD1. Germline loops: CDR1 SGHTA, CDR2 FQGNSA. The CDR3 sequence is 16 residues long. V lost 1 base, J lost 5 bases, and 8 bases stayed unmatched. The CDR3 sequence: CASSLGTGVRGTEAFF. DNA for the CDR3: TGTGCCAGCAGCTTAGGGACAGGGGTCCGAGGAACTGAAGCTTTCTTT.

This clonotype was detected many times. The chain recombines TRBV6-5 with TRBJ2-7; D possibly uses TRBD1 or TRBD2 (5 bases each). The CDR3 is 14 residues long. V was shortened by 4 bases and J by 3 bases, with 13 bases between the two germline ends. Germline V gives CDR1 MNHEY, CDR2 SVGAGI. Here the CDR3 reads CASSSGTLVYEQYF. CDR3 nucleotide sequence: TGTGCCAGCAGTTCCGGGACCCTAGTCTACGAGCAGTACTTC.

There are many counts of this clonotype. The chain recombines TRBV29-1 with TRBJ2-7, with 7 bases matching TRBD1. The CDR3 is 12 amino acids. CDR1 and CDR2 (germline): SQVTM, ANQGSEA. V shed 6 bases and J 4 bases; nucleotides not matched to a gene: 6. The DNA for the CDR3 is TGCAGCGTCGTCTCAGGGGGTTACGAGCAGTACTTC. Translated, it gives CSVVSGGYEQYF.

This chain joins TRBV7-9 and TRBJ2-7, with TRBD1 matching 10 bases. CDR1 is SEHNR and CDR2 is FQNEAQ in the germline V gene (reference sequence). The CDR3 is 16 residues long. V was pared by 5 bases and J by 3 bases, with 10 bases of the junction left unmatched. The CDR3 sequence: CASSTRRTGGNYEQYF. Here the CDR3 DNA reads TGTGCCAGCAGCACCCGGCGGACAGGGGGTAACTACGAGCAGTACTTC. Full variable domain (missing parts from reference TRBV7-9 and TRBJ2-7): DTGVSQNPRHKITKRGQNVTFRCDPISEHNRLYWYRQTLGQGPEFLTYFQNEAQLEKSRLLSDRFSAERPKGSFSTLEIQRTEQGDSAMYLCASSTRRTGGNYEQYFGPGTRLTVT.

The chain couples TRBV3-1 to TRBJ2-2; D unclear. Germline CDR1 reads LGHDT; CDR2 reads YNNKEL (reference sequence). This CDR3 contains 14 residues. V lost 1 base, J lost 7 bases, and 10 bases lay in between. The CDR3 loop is CASSQVTYGGELFF. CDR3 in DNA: TGTGCCAGCAGCCAAGTTACGTACGGCGGGGAGCTGTTTTTT. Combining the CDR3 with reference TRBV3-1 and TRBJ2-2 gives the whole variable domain DTAVSQTPKYLVTQMGNDKSIKCEQNLGHDTMYWYKQDSKKFLKIMFSYNNKELIINETVPNRFSPKSPDKAHLNLHINSLELGDSAVYFCASSQVTYGGELFFGEGSRLTVL.